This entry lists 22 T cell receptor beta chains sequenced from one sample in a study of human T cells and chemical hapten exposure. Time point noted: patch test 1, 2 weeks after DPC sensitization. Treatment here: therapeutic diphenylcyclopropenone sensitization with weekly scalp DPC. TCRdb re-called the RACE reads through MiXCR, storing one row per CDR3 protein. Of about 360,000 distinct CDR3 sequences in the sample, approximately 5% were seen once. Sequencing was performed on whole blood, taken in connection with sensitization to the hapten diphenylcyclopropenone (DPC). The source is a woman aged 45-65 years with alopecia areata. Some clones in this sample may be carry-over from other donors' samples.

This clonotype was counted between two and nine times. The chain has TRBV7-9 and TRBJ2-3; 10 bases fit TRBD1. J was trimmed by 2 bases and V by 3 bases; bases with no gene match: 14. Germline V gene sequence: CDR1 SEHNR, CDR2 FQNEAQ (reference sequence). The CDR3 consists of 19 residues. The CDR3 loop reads CASSFKTGGIGRFTDTQYF. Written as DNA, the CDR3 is TGTGCCAGCAGCTTTAAGACAGGGGGCATAGGGCGTTTCACAGATACGCAGTATTTT.

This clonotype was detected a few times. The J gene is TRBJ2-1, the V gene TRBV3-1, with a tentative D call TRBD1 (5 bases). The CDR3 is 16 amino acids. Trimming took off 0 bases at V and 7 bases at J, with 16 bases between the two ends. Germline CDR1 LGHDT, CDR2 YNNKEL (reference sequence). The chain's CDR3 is CASSQDVGAIWNEQFF. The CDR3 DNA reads TGTGCCAGCAGCCAAGATGTTGGGGCCATTTGGAATGAGCAGTTCTTC.

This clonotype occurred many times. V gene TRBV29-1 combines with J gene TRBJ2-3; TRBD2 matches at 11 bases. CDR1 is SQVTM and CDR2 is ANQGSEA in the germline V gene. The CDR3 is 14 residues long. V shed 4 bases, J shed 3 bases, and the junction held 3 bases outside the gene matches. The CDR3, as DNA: TGCAGCGTTGCACCTAGCGGGAGGACAGATACGCAGTATTTT. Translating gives CSVAPSGRTDTQYF.

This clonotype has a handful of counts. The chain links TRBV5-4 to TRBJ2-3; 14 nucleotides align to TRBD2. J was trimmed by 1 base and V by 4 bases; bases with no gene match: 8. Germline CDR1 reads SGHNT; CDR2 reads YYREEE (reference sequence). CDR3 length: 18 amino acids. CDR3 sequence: CASSHGTSGGPGTDTQYF. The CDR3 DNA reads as TGTGCCAGCAGCCATGGGACTAGCGGGGGCCCCGGCACAGATACGCAGTATTTT.

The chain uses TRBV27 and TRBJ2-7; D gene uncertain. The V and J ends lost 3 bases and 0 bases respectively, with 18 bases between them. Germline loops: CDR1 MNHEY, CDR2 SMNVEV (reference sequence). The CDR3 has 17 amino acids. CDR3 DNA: TGTGCCAGCAGTTTTGGCGGCGTGAGCAGACGCTCCTACGAGCAGTACTTC. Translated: CASSFGGVSRRSYEQYF.

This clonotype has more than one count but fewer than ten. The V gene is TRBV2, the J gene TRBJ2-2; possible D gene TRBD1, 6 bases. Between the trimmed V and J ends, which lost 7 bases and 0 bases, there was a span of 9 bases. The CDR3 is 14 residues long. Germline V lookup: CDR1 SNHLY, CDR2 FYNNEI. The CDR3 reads CASTGQTNTGELFF. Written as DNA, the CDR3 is TGTGCCAGCACTGGACAGACGAACACCGGGGAGCTGTTTTTT. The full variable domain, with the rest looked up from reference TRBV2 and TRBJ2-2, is EPEVTQTPSHQVTQMGQEVILRCVPISNHLYFYWYRQILGQKVEFLVSFYNNEISEKSEIFDDQFSVERPDGSNFTLKIRSTKLEDSAMYFCASTGQTNTGELFFGEGSRLTVL.

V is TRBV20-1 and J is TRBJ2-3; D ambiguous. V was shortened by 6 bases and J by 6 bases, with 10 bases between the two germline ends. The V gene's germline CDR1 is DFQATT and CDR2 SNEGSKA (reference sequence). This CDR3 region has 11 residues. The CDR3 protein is CSAGPPDTQYF. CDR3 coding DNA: TGCAGTGCCGGACCACCCGATACGCAGTATTTT.

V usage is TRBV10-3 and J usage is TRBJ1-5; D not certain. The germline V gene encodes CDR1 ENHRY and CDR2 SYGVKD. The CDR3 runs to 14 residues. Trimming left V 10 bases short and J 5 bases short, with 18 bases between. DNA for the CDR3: TGTGCCACTTCCGAGCGTGGGATGGATCAGCCCCAGCATTTT. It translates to CATSERGMDQPQHF.

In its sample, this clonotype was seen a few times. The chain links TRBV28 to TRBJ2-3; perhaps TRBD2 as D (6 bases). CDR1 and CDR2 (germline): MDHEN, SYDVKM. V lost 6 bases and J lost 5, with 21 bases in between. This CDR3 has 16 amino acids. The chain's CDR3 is CASSHGGPEYIDTQYF. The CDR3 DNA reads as TGTGCCAGCAGCCATGGAGGGCCGGAGTATATAGATACGCAGTATTTT.

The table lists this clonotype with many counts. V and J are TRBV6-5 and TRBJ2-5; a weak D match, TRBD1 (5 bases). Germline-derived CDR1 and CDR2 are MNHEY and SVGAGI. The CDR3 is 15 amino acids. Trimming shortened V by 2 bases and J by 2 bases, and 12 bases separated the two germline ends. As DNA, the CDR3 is TGTGCCAGCAGTTACAGGGGTCTGGGGCAAGAGACCCAGTACTTC. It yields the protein CASSYRGLGQETQYF.

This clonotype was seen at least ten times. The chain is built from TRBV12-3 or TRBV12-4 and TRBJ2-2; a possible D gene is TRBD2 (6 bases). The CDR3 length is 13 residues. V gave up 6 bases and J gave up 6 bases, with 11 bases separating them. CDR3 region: CASRSSSAGELFF. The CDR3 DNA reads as TGTGCCAGCAGATCCTCTAGCGCCGGGGAGCTGTTTTTT.

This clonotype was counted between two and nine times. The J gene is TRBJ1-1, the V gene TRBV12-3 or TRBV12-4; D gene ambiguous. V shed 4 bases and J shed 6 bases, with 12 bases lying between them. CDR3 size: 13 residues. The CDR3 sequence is CASSSTTRSEAFF. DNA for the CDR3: TGTGCCAGCAGTTCCACGACAAGGTCTGAAGCTTTCTTT.

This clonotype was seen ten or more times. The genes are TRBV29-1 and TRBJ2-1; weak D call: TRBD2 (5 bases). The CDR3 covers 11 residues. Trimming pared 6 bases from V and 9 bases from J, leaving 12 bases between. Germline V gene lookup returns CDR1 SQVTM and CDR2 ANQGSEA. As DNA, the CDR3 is TGCAGCGTGCGGAGGAATATTGAGCAGTTCTTC. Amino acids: CSVRRNIEQFF.

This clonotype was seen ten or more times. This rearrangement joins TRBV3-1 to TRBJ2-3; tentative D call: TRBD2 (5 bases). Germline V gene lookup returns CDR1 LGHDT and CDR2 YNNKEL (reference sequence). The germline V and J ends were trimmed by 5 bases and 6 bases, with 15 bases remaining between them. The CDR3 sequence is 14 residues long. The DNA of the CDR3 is TGTGCCAGCAGCTTCCTACCGGGGTCGGATACGCAGTATTTT. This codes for CASSFLPGSDTQYF.

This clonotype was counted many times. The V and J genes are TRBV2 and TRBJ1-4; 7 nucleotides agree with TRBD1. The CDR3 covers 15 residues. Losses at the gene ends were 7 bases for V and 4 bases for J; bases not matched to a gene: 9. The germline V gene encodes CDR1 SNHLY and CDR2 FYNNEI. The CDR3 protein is CASNTLAGGNEKLFF. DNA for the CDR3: TGTGCCAGCAATACCCTGGCAGGGGGTAATGAAAAACTGTTTTTT. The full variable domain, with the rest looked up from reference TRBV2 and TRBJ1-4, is EPEVTQTPSHQVTQMGQEVILRCVPISNHLYFYWYRQILGQKVEFLVSFYNNEISEKSEIFDDQFSVERPDGSNFTLKIRSTKLEDSAMYFCASNTLAGGNEKLFFGSGTQLSVL.

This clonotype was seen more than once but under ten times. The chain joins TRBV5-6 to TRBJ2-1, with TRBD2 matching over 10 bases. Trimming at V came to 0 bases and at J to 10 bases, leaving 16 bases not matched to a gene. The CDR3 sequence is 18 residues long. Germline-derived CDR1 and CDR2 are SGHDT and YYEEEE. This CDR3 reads CASSLVFSLAGGPSEQFF. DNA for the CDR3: TGTGCCAGCAGCTTGGTGTTTAGCTTAGCGGGAGGTCCCTCCGAGCAGTTCTTC. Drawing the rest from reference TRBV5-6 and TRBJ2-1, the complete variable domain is DAGVTQSPTHLIKTRGQQVTLRCSPKSGHDTVSWYQQALGQGPQFIFQYYEEEERQRGNFPDRFSGHQFPNYSSELNVNALLLGDSALYLCASSLVFSLAGGPSEQFFGPGTRLTVL.

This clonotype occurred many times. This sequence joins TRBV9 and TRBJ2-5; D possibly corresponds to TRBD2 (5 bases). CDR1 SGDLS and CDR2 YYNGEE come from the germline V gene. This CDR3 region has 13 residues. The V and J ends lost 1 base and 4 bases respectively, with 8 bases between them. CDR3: CASSVRGGETQYF. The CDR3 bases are TGTGCCAGCAGCGTAAGAGGAGGAGAGACCCAGTACTTC.

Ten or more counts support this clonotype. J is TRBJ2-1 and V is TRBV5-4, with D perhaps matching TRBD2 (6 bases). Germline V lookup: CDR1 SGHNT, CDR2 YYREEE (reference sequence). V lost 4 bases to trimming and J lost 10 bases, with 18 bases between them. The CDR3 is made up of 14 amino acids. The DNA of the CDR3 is TGTGCCAGCAGCCTGCGGGACGGAGGTTGGGAGCAGTTCTTC. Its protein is CASSLRDGGWEQFF.

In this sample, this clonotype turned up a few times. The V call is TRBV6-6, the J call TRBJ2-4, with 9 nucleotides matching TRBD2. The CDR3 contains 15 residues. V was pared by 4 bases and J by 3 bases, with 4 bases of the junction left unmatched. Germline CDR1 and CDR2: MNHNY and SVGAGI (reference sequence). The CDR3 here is CASSSAGGDKNIQYF. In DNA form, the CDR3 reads TGTGCCAGCAGTTCGGCGGGAGGGGACAAAAACATTCAGTACTTC.

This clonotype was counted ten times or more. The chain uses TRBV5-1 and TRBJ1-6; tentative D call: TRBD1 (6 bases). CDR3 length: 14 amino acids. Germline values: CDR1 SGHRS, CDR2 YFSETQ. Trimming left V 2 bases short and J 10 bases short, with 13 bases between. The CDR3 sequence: CASSLTGYGSPLHF. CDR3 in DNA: TGCGCCAGCAGCTTAACAGGGTACGGATCACCCCTCCACTTT.

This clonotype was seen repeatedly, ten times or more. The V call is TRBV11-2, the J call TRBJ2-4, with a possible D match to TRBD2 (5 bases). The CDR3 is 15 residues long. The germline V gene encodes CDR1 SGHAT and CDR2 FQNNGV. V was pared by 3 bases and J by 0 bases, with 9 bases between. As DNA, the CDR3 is TGTGCCAGCAGCTTTGGGAGATTAGCCAAAAACATTCAGTACTTC. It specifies CASSFGRLAKNIQYF.

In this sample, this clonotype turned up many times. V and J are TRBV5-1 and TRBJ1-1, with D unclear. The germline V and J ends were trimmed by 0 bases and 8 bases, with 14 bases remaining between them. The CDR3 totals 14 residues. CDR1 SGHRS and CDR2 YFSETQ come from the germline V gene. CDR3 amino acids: CASSLGSRVAEAFF. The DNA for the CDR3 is TGCGCCAGCAGCTTGGGCAGCCGCGTTGCGGAAGCTTTCTTT.